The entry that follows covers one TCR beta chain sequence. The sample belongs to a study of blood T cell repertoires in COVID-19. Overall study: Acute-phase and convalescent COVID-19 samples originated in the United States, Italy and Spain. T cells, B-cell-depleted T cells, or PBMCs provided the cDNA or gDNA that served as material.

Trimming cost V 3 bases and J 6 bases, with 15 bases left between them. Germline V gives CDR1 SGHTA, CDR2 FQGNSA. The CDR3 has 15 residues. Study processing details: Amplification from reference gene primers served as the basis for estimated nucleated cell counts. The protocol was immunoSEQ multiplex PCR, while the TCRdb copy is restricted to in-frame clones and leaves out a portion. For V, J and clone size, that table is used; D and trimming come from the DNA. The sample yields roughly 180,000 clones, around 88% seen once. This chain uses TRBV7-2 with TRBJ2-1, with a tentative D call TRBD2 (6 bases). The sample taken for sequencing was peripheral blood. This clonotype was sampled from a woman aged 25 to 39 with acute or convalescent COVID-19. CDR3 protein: CASSFLALALNEQFF. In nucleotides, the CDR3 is TGTGCCAGCAGCTTCCTGGCACTAGCTCTCAATGAGCAGTTCTTC. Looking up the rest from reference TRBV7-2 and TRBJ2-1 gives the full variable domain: GAGVSQSPSNKVTEKGKDVELRCDPISGHTALYWYRQSLGQGLEFLIYFQGNSAPDKSGLPSDRFSAERTGGSVSTLTIQRTQQEDSAVYLCASSFLALALNEQFFGPGTRLTVL.